Presented here are 31 T cell receptor beta chains from one specimen sequenced in a study of Ad26.COV2.S vaccination and SARS-CoV-2 variants. Assay: immunoSEQ multiplex PCR; the TCRdb copy retains only in-frame clones and omits some. The table records a few hundred thousand clones, around 87% of them present only once. The treatment was: around 19 received Ad26.COV2.S at low or high dose, single or two shots; roughly 5 received placebo; per-sample allocation not given. Samples were taken on day 63 after the first vaccine or placebo injection. The sequencing here drew on peripheral blood, taken in a trial of Ad26.COV2.S vaccine versus placebo. Receptors were obtained from a person between 18 and 65 years old who received the Ad26.COV2.S COVID-19 vaccine or a placebo.

V gene TRBV7-2 combines with J gene TRBJ2-3; TRBD2 might be the D (5 bases). Germline CDR1 SGHTA, CDR2 FQGNSA. This CDR3 region has 17 residues. V lost 2 bases, J lost 2 bases, and 17 bases lay in between. The CDR3 loop reads CASSLMTSSHPTDTQYF. Here the CDR3 DNA reads TGTGCCAGCAGCTTAATGACGTCTAGCCATCCCACAGATACGCAGTATTTT.

This rearrangement joins TRBV29-1 to TRBJ2-5, with 11 bases that match TRBD1. In germline, CDR1 is SQVTM, CDR2 ANQGSEA. The J segment lost 4 bases and the V segment lost 3 bases, leaving 4 bases of the junction unmatched. This CDR3 comprises 14 residues. Here the CDR3 DNA reads TGCAGCGTTGACCAGGACAGGGGGCGAGAGACCCAGTACTTC. It yields the protein CSVDQDRGRETQYF.

This clone was observed a single time. The rearrangement links TRBV6-5 to TRBJ2-7; TRBD1 aligns across 9 bases. The length of the CDR3 is 13 residues. CDR1 MNHEY and CDR2 SVGAGI come from the germline V gene. V shed 6 bases and J 5 bases; nucleotides not matched to a gene: 5. The CDR3: CASRPGQGDEQYF. In DNA, the CDR3 is TGTGCCAGCAGACCGGGACAGGGAGACGAGCAGTACTTC.

The chain has TRBV9 and TRBJ1-3; 7 nucleotides match TRBD1. V lost 4 bases, J lost 2 bases, and 6 bases stayed unmatched. The CDR3 is made up of 15 amino acids. Germline loops: CDR1 SGDLS, CDR2 YYNGEE. CDR3 sequence: CASSSQTGTGNTIYF. The CDR3 DNA reads as TGTGCCAGCAGCTCCCAGACAGGGACTGGAAACACCATATATTTT.

The CDR3 reads CASSGQVATNEKLFF. The CDR3 DNA follows: TGTGCCAGCAGTGGACAGGTTGCAACTAATGAAAAACTGTTTTTT. The V gene is TRBV2, the J gene TRBJ1-4, with D perhaps TRBD1 (6 bases). Germline assignment: CDR1 SNHLY and CDR2 FYNNEI. CDR3 length: 15 amino acids. V was cut by 4 bases and J by 0 bases, with 9 bases left in between.

This rearrangement joins TRBV6-5 to TRBJ1-6, with a tentative D call TRBD1 (5 bases). The germline V gene has CDR1 MNHEY and CDR2 SVGAGI. Trimming stripped 6 bases from V and 7 bases from J, with 16 bases between. The length of the CDR3 is 15 residues. The CDR3 DNA is TGTGCCAGCAGACCTTTAGGGGTTAGGAATTCACCCCTCCACTTT. Translating it yields CASRPLGVRNSPLHF.

The chain recombines TRBV28 with TRBJ1-2; no definite D call. This CDR3 is 14 amino acids long. V lost 3 bases to trimming and J lost 6 bases, with 14 bases between them. Germline V gene data show CDR1 as MDHEN and CDR2 as SYDVKM. The DNA for the CDR3 is TGTGCCAGCAGTTTGGGTACATCAGCGGATGGCTACACCTTC. Its protein is CASSLGTSADGYTF.

The rearrangement links TRBV28 to TRBJ1-3; D not resolved. In germline, CDR1 is MDHEN, CDR2 SYDVKM. CDR3 length equals 15 residues. The V and J ends lost 3 bases and 1 base respectively, with 10 bases between them. CDR3: CASSLDRTSGNTIYF. The CDR3 DNA is TGTGCCAGCAGTTTGGATAGAACATCTGGAAACACCATATATTTT.

The gene calls are TRBV7-8 and TRBJ1-5; D gene ambiguous. Germline CDR1 and CDR2: SGHVS and FQNEAQ. The CDR3 spans 16 residues. V dropped 2 bases and J dropped 7 bases, with 18 bases sitting between them. This chain's CDR3 is CASSLPPQALDQPQHF. CDR3 nucleotide sequence: TGTGCCAGCAGCTTACCCCCCCAGGCCCTTGACCAGCCCCAGCATTTT.

The chain joins TRBV3-1 (or the pseudogene TRBV3-2) to TRBJ2-7; D is perhaps TRBD1 or TRBD2 (5 bases each). The CDR3 contains 15 residues. The V gene's germline CDR1 is LGHDT and CDR2 YNNKEL (reference sequence). Trimming took 3 bases from V and 2 from J, leaving 14 bases between them. The CDR3 sequence: CASSHLRDGTYEQYF. Written as DNA, the CDR3 is TGTGCCAGCAGCCATCTCCGGGACGGAACCTACGAGCAGTACTTC.

The rearrangement joins TRBV24-1 to TRBJ2-6, with D hard to call. The length of the CDR3 is 14 residues. The V end was cut by 4 bases, the J end by 4 bases, with 7 bases between. Germline V gene lookup returns CDR1 KGHDR and CDR2 SFDVKD. Here the CDR3 reads CATSEGSGANVLTF. In DNA, the CDR3 is TGTGCCACCAGTGAAGGGTCCGGGGCCAACGTCCTGACTTTC.

The rearrangement links TRBV5-1 to TRBJ1-4; 8 bases line up with TRBD1. J was trimmed by 5 bases and V by 5 bases; bases with no gene match: 8. CDR3 length equals 15 residues. The germline V gene encodes CDR1 SGHRS and CDR2 YFSETQ. In DNA form, the CDR3 reads TGCGCCAGCAGGTTCGGGACAGGTCAAAATGAAAAACTGTTTTTT. It translates to CASRFGTGQNEKLFF.

The V gene is TRBV7-2, the J gene TRBJ2-7, with a weak D call TRBD2 (6 bases). Trimming stripped 1 base from V and 4 bases from J, with 14 bases between. The CDR3 spans 15 residues. Germline lookup yields CDR1 SGHTA and CDR2 FQGNSA. The CDR3 region has the DNA TGTGCCAGCAGCTTAGGAGGGCTCAGCGGGTACGAGCAGTACTTC. Translation gives CASSLGGLSGYEQYF. The whole variable domain, remainder taken from reference TRBV7-2 and TRBJ2-7, is GAGVSQSPSNKVTEKGKDVELRCDPISGHTALYWYRQSLGQGLEFLIYFQGNSAPDKSGLPSDRFSAERTGGSVSTLTIQRTQQEDSAVYLCASSLGGLSGYEQYFGPGTRLTVT.

The rearrangement links TRBV2 to TRBJ2-2; D gene ambiguous. From germline, CDR1 is SNHLY and CDR2 FYNNEI. CDR3 size: 14 residues. V was trimmed by 2 bases and J by 6 bases, leaving 10 bases between them. The CDR3 coding sequence is TGTGCCAGCAGTGAATGGCTGGCATCCGGGGAGCTGTTTTTT. It yields the protein CASSEWLASGELFF.

The table lists this clone with a count of one. The genes are TRBV27 and TRBJ2-3; a possible D gene is TRBD1 (5 bases). The V end was cut by 7 bases, the J end by 0 bases, with 8 bases between. Germline lookup yields CDR1 MNHEY and CDR2 SMNVEV (reference sequence). This CDR3 has 13 residues. This CDR3 is CASNQGSTDTQYF. DNA for the CDR3: TGTGCCAGCAATCAGGGAAGCACAGATACGCAGTATTTT.

This rearrangement joins TRBV2 to TRBJ1-1; 9 nucleotides line up with TRBD1. J was trimmed by 5 bases and V by 5 bases; bases with no gene match: 9. The CDR3 extends over 15 amino acids. Germline CDR1 SNHLY, CDR2 FYNNEI. The CDR3 DNA is TGTGCCAGCAGTTCTCGCACAGGGGGCATAACTGAAGCTTTCTTT. Its protein is CASSSRTGGITEAFF.

The V gene is TRBV3-1 (or the pseudogene TRBV3-2), the J gene TRBJ1-3; 7 nucleotides line up with TRBD1. Germline V gives CDR1 LGHDT, CDR2 YNNKEL (reference sequence). The J segment lost 0 bases and the V segment lost 4 bases, leaving 6 bases of the junction unmatched. There are 16 residues in the CDR3. The CDR3 DNA is TGTGCCAGCAGCCTTGGGACAGTAAGCTCTGGAAACACCATATATTTT. Its protein product is CASSLGTVSSGNTIYF.

The rearrangement uses TRBV5-1 and TRBJ1-1, with 8 bases aligning to TRBD1. V trimming: 0 bases; J trimming: 3 bases; junction bases outside the gene matches: 1. The CDR3 contains 14 residues. Germline-derived CDR1 and CDR2 are SGHRS and YFSETQ. The DNA of the CDR3 is TGCGCCAGCAGCTTGGGGGACAGGCACACTGAAGCTTTCTTT. It translates to CASSLGDRHTEAFF.

The chain is built from TRBV19 and TRBJ2-1, with 11 bases fitting TRBD2. This CDR3 is 17 amino acids long. Germline V CDR1 and CDR2: LNHDA, SQIVND (reference sequence). The V gene end was trimmed by 1 base and the J gene end by 3 bases; junction bases not matched to a gene: 5. Here the CDR3 DNA reads TGTGCCAGTAGTATAGTGTCTAGCGGGAGGAGCTACAATGAGCAGTTCTTC. This codes for CASSIVSSGRSYNEQFF.

The chain combines TRBV5-1 with TRBJ2-7; the D is unclear. Trimming pared 0 bases from V and 0 bases from J, leaving 10 bases between. This CDR3 is built from 15 residues. Germline CDR1 is SGHRS and CDR2 is YFSETQ. Here the CDR3 reads CASSLGQAISYEQYF. The CDR3 DNA follows: TGCGCCAGCAGCTTGGGGCAGGCCATCTCCTACGAGCAGTACTTC.

The chain couples TRBV11-1 to TRBJ2-5; the match to TRBD2 covers 10 bases. V dropped 6 bases and J dropped 5; count of bases not matched to a gene: 12. This CDR3 spans 16 amino acids. CDR1 SGHAT and CDR2 FQDESV come from the germline V gene (reference sequence). CDR3 amino acids: CASRSQSGRARETQYF. The CDR3 nucleotides are TGTGCCAGCAGATCCCAGAGCGGGAGGGCCAGGGAGACCCAGTACTTC.

The J gene is TRBJ1-5, the V gene TRBV7-2; D might be TRBD1 (5 bases). Germline lookup yields CDR1 SGHTA and CDR2 FQGNSA. Trimming left V 2 bases short and J 5 bases short, with 13 bases between. The CDR3 sequence is 15 residues long. The chain's CDR3 is CASSLSSGSYQPQHF. In DNA, the CDR3 is TGTGCCAGCAGCTTAAGTTCAGGGAGCTATCAGCCCCAGCATTTT.

The rearrangement uses TRBV7-2 and TRBJ2-5; D is perhaps TRBD1 (6 bases). Germline CDR1 is SGHTA and CDR2 is FQGNSA. The length of the CDR3 is 15 residues. V was cut by 1 base and J by 2 bases, with 11 bases left in between. The CDR3 protein is CASSLVGTTQETQYF. For the CDR3, the DNA is TGTGCCAGCAGCTTAGTGGGGACAACGCAAGAGACCCAGTACTTC.

V usage is TRBV6-5 and J usage is TRBJ2-7; either TRBD1 or TRBD2 may fit D (5 bases each). Germline CDR1 MNHEY, CDR2 SVGAGI. CDR3 size: 11 residues. The V end lost 8 bases, the J end lost 11 bases, and 16 bases lay between the germline ends. CDR3 region: CASGTDTTKYF. The DNA for the CDR3 is TGTGCCAGCGGGACCGACACTACCAAGTACTTC.

This chain links TRBV6-5 with TRBJ2-7, with TRBD2 matching 8 bases. V was clipped by 7 bases and J by 2 bases; unmatched bases: 7. The CDR3 loop spans 14 amino acids. Germline values: CDR1 MNHEY, CDR2 SVGAGI. CDR3 bases: TGTGCCAGCAATATAGCGGGGCCCCCCTACGAGCAGTACTTC. Its protein is CASNIAGPPYEQYF.

This chain joins TRBV5-1 and TRBJ1-5; 8 bases map to TRBD1. The CDR3 contains 15 residues. The germline V gene has CDR1 SGHRS and CDR2 YFSETQ. The trim removed 3 bases at V and 3 bases at J, leaving 5 bases unmatched. The CDR3 coding sequence is TGCGCCAGCAGCTCGACAGGGGACTACAATCAGCCCCAGCATTTT. Protein: CASSSTGDYNQPQHF. Based on the CDR3 plus reference TRBV5-1 and TRBJ1-5, the full variable domain is KAGVTQTPRYLIKTRGQQVTLSCSPISGHRSVSWYQQTPGQGLQFLFEYFSETQRNKGNFPGRFSGRQFSNSRSEMNVSTLELGDSALYLCASSSTGDYNQPQHFGDGTRLSIL.

V usage is TRBV2 and J usage is TRBJ2-3; a possible D gene is TRBD2 (6 bases). V lost 2 bases and J lost 1, with 10 bases in between. Germline V gene lookup returns CDR1 SNHLY and CDR2 FYNNEI. CDR3 length: 15 amino acids. CDR3 DNA sequence: TGTGCCAGCAGTGAAAGGCCGGGAGGCACAGATACGCAGTATTTT. Its translation: CASSERPGGTDTQYF.

The chain couples TRBV5-1 to TRBJ1-1; D not resolved. Germline CDR1 and CDR2: SGHRS and YFSETQ. Trimming removed 0 bases at V and 5 bases at J, with 14 bases between. This CDR3 contains 15 residues. CDR3 DNA sequence: TGCGCCAGCAGCTTGGCCAACGGCCCTGGGACTGAAGCTTTCTTT. Its protein product is CASSLANGPGTEAFF. Full variable domain (outside the CDR3, taken from reference TRBV5-1 and TRBJ1-1): KAGVTQTPRYLIKTRGQQVTLSCSPISGHRSVSWYQQTPGQGLQFLFEYFSETQRNKGNFPGRFSGRQFSNSRSEMNVSTLELGDSALYLCASSLANGPGTEAFFGQGTRLTVV.

The sample holds one count of this clone. This chain uses TRBV5-6 with TRBJ2-1, with D possibly TRBD1 on 5 matching bases. The CDR3 totals 17 residues. The V and J ends lost 1 base and 1 base respectively, with 15 bases between them. From germline, CDR1 is SGHDT and CDR2 YYEEEE. The CDR3: CASSLISWGLSYNEQFF. For the CDR3, the DNA is TGTGCCAGCAGCTTGATTAGCTGGGGCCTATCCTACAATGAGCAGTTCTTC. Full variable domain (remainder filled in from reference TRBV5-6 and TRBJ2-1): DAGVTQSPTHLIKTRGQQVTLRCSPKSGHDTVSWYQQALGQGPQFIFQYYEEEERQRGNFPDRFSGHQFPNYSSELNVNALLLGDSALYLCASSLISWGLSYNEQFFGPGTRLTVL.

The chain recombines TRBV12-3 or TRBV12-4 with TRBJ2-4, with D hard to call. V lost 8 bases, J lost 6 bases, and 5 bases lay in between. CDR3 length: 10 residues. The CDR3 DNA reads as TGTGCCAGCGCCTTAAACATTCAGTACTTC. The encoded protein is CASALNIQYF.

The CDR3 DNA follows: TGTGCCAGCAGTGAGGGTAGCGGGGGGACAGATACGCAGTATTTT. It yields the protein CASSEGSGGTDTQYF. The V gene is TRBV6-1, the J gene TRBJ2-3; 10 bases are a match to TRBD2. The CDR3 extends over 15 amino acids. The junction had 3 bases not matched to a gene; V was cut back by 3 bases and J by 3 bases. CDR1 is MNHNS, CDR2 SASEGT, per germline.